These 14 T cell receptor beta chains were all obtained from the same sample, sequenced in a study of blood T cell repertoires in COVID-19. The method was immunoSEQ multiplex PCR; TCRdb's version includes in-frame clones alone and lacks a portion of them. The sample holds approximately 150,000 clones; 70% to 90% are singletons and the top ten take about 2.1%. Sample: peripheral blood. These receptors were taken from a middle-aged man who had recovered from COVID-19.

The V gene is TRBV6-2 or TRBV6-3, the J gene TRBJ1-2, with 9 bases fitting TRBD1. The germline gives CDR1 MNHEY, CDR2 SVGEGT. The ends lost 4 bases at V and 4 bases at J; junction bases unmatched: 4. This CDR3 is built from 14 residues. The CDR3 protein is CASSSDRGFYGYTF. The CDR3 coding sequence is TGTGCCAGCAGTTCGGACAGGGGCTTCTATGGCTACACCTTC.

This clone was seen once. The chain combines TRBV15 with TRBJ2-5, with 9 bases matching TRBD1. V shed 3 bases, J shed 4 bases, and the junction held 6 bases outside the gene matches. Germline lookup yields CDR1 LNHNV and CDR2 YYDKDF (reference sequence). This CDR3 contains 15 residues. CDR3 in DNA: TGTGCCACCAGCAGGGGGGACAGGGTGGCAGAGACCCAGTACTTC. Translated, it gives CATSRGDRVAETQYF.

The chain couples TRBV13 to TRBJ1-1, with TRBD1 matching over 9 bases. The V gene end was trimmed by 5 bases and the J gene end by 5 bases; junction bases not matched to a gene: 9. Per the germline V gene, CDR1 is PRHDT and CDR2 is FYEKMQ (reference sequence). The CDR3 length is 15 residues. Written as DNA, the CDR3 is TGTGCCAGCAGCCTCACACAGGGGGCAGGAACTGAAGCTTTCTTT. Translated: CASSLTQGAGTEAFF.

The V call is TRBV6-6, the J call TRBJ2-3; a possible D gene is TRBD2 (7 bases). The CDR3 is 13 amino acids. In germline, CDR1 is MNHNY, CDR2 SVGAGI (reference sequence). V was clipped by 6 bases and J by 4 bases, with 11 bases between them. CDR3 loop: CASRGAGADTQYF. The CDR3 DNA is TGTGCCAGCAGGGGGGCGGGGGCAGATACGCAGTATTTT.

This clone was seen only once. The V and J genes are TRBV18 and TRBJ1-1, with 7 bases lining up with TRBD1. CDR1 KGHSH and CDR2 LQKENI come from the germline V gene. The CDR3 has 14 amino acids. Germline trimming cut 6 bases from V and 2 bases from J; bases unmatched to any gene: 6. This CDR3 reads CASSPDRVNTEAFF. The CDR3 DNA is TGTGCCAGCTCCCCCGACAGGGTCAACACTGAAGCTTTCTTT. Using reference TRBV18 and TRBJ1-1 for the parts outside the CDR3, the full variable domain is NAGVMQNPRHLVRRRGQEARLRCSPMKGHSHVYWYRQLPEEGLKFMVYLQKENIIDESGMPKERFSAEFPKEGPSILRIQQVVRGDSAAYFCASSPDRVNTEAFFGQGTRLTVV.

The genes are TRBV19 and TRBJ1-6; 10 bases line up with TRBD1. Trimming removed 4 bases from V and 5 bases from J; junction bases left unmatched: 5. The CDR3 extends over 16 amino acids. Germline CDR1 LNHDA, CDR2 SQIVND (reference sequence). CDR3: CASSTGTGANNSPLHF. The CDR3 nucleotides read TGTGCCAGTAGTACCGGGACAGGGGCCAATAATTCACCCCTCCACTTT.

About this clone itself: Germline is not matched at one junction end, which may reflect a read error. The genes are TRBV5-4 and TRBJ1-2, with 7 bases lining up with TRBD1. The germline gives CDR1 SGHNT, CDR2 YYREEE (reference sequence). This CDR3 region has 15 residues. CDR3 coding DNA: TGTGCCAGCAGTTTGGGGGACAGACCGAACTATGGCTACACCTTC. Its protein is CASSLGDRPNYGYTF.

V is TRBV4-3 and J is TRBJ2-3; possibly TRBD2 for D (6 bases). The length of the CDR3 is 15 residues. The V gene's germline CDR1 is LGHNA and CDR2 YSLEER. V lost 0 bases and J 4 bases, leaving 11 bases between the germline ends. CDR3 loop: CASSQDAGRADTQYF. Here the CDR3 DNA reads TGCGCCAGCAGCCAAGACGCGGGAAGGGCAGATACGCAGTATTTT.

As to this clone: This sample also contains other DNA sequences that code for the same CDR3. V is TRBV27 and J is TRBJ2-3; D perhaps matches TRBD2 (6 bases). V was clipped by 0 bases and J by 3 bases, with 7 bases between them. There are 14 residues in the CDR3. CDR1 MNHEY and CDR2 SMNVEV come from the germline V gene (reference sequence). CDR3 residues: CASSLSAGTDTQYF. In DNA, the CDR3 is TGTGCCAGCAGTTTATCTGCGGGGACAGATACGCAGTATTTT.

This clone appeared once. The chain couples TRBV19 to TRBJ1-5; 8 bases are shared with TRBD1. Trimming at V came to 5 bases and at J to 1 base, leaving 19 bases not matched to a gene. Germline CDR1 LNHDA, CDR2 SQIVND (reference sequence). The CDR3 contains 20 residues. The CDR3 reads CASSSGQGVRISWSNQPQHF. The CDR3 DNA reads TGTGCCAGTAGTTCCGGACAGGGCGTCCGGATATCGTGGAGCAATCAGCCCCAGCATTTT.

This chain links TRBV5-1 with TRBJ2-3; no firm D call. Germline loops: CDR1 SGHRS, CDR2 YFSETQ. This CDR3 spans 13 amino acids. V was trimmed by 4 bases and J by 6 bases, leaving 12 bases between them. The CDR3 nucleotides are TGCGCCAGCAGCCCCGCCAGGTCTGATACGCAGTATTTT. This codes for CASSPARSDTQYF. The variable domain in full, with the rest retrieved from reference TRBV5-1 and TRBJ2-3, is KAGVTQTPRYLIKTRGQQVTLSCSPISGHRSVSWYQQTPGQGLQFLFEYFSETQRNKGNFPGRFSGRQFSNSRSEMNVSTLELGDSALYLCASSPARSDTQYFGPGTRLTVL.

A few counts support this clone. The rearrangement joins TRBV27 to TRBJ2-2; 9 nucleotides line up with TRBD2. The junction had 4 bases not matched to a gene; V was cut back by 3 bases and J by 5 bases. CDR1 is MNHEY and CDR2 is SMNVEV in the germline V gene (reference sequence). The CDR3 has 15 residues. The CDR3 DNA is TGTGCCAGCAGTTTGGGCGGGAGGGTTACCGGGGAGCTGTTTTTT. Protein: CASSLGGRVTGELFF.

This clone was picked up one time. The V call is TRBV19, the J call TRBJ2-7; 13 nucleotides align to TRBD2. Germline-derived CDR1 and CDR2 are LNHDA and SQIVND (reference sequence). The CDR3 is 15 amino acids. J gave up 4 bases and V 5 bases, and 5 bases lay outside the gene matches. The DNA for the CDR3 is TGTGCCAGTAGTTGGACTAGCGGGAGTGTATACGAGCAGTACTTC. This sequence encodes CASSWTSGSVYEQYF.

The rearrangement joins TRBV5-4 to TRBJ2-5; 8 nucleotides agree with TRBD1. Germline V gene sequence: CDR1 SGHNT, CDR2 YYREEE (reference sequence). CDR3 length: 13 residues. Trimming at V came to 4 bases and at J to 6 bases, leaving 5 bases not matched to a gene. Here the CDR3 reads CASSLDRVKTQYF. CDR3 DNA sequence: TGTGCCAGCAGCCTGGACAGGGTGAAGACCCAGTACTTC.